This entry is about one T cell receptor (beta chain). Antigen specificity is unknown. The data were taken from a study of shared clonotypes between healthy human individuals. Study at large: CD4 naive cells filled three plates per donor, CD4 memory three, CD8 naive two and CD8 memory one.

Deep-level assay runs were performed. Clones were sequenced by immunoSEQ multiplex PCR, and TCRdb holds only the in-frame ones, with some missing. The sample holds under 850,000 clones; around 70% are singletons and the top ten take around 1.8%. The CDR3 runs to 19 residues. V gave up 7 bases and J gave up 0 bases, with 25 bases separating them. Germline V gives CDR1 MDHEN, CDR2 SYDVKM. The investigators split CD4+ cells into a CD45RA+ naive subset and a CD45RA-negative memory subset. Study-wide results and caveats: Estimated richness was generally greater in naive than memory subsets.

The clonotype originates from a woman in her 30s in good health. The chain links TRBV28 to TRBJ1-5, with D unclear. The sample was memory CD4+ T cells sorted from blood. This sample's subset: CD45RA-negative fraction. The CDR3: CASNLSWAEKDYSNQPQHF. The CDR3 nucleotides are TGTGCCAGCAATCTCTCCTGGGCAGAGAAAGATTATAGCAATCAGCCCCAGCATTTT.